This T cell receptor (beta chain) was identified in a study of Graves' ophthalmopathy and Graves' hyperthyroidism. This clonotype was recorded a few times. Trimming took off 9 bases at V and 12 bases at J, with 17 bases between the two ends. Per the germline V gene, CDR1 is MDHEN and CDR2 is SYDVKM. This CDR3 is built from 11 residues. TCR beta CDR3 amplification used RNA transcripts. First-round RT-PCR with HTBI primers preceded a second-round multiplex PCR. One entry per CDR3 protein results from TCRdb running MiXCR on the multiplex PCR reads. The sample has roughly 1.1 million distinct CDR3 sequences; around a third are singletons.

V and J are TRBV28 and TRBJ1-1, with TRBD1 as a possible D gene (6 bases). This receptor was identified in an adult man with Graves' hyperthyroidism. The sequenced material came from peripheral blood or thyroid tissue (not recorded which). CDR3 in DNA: TGTGCCAGTGGCCCCGGGACAAGGCCTTTCTTT. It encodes CASGPGTRPFF.